The source of this T cell receptor (beta chain) is a study of human T cells and chemical hapten exposure. This clonotype was observed a handful of times. No antigen is known for it. Each CDR3 protein is one row after TCRdb ran MiXCR on the RACE reads. The sample holds around 80,000 distinct CDR3 sequences, 8.6% seen once. Study-level results: Counts of TCRs above 1 in 1000 frequency stayed unchanged with DPC sensitization.

Time point denoted: healthy volunteer bleed at 6 weeks. Unseparated into fractions, whole blood served as the source from which total RNA was extracted. The germline V and J ends were trimmed by 1 base and 3 bases, with 11 bases remaining between them. The germline V gene has CDR1 SGHAT and CDR2 FQNNGV. The CDR3 is 15 residues long. The sequenced sample consisted of whole blood. The rearrangement joins TRBV11-2 to TRBJ2-3; D not resolved. The TCR comes from a male donor in good health. Some clones in this sample may be carry-over from other donors' samples. This CDR3 reads CASSLGLDLTDTQYF. The CDR3 DNA follows: TGTGCCAGCAGCTTAGGACTGGACCTTACAGATACGCAGTATTTT.